The 23 T cell receptor beta chains reported below all come from one sample, sequenced in a study of cytomegalovirus exposure and HLA in healthy donors. Libraries were prepared by immunoSEQ multiplex PCR; TCRdb keeps only in-frame clonotypes and omits some of them. Seen here are about 130,000 clones, approximately 90% observed once, and the top ten hold around 6%. Sequencing was carried out using PBMCs. The origin of the receptors is a woman aged 30 to 39 in good health and CMV-seropositive.

This sequence joins TRBV15 and TRBJ2-6; 7 bases match TRBD1. Germline V gives CDR1 LNHNV, CDR2 YYDKDF (reference sequence). J was trimmed by 2 bases and V by 2 bases; bases with no gene match: 9. This CDR3 spans 18 amino acids. The CDR3 DNA follows: TGTGCCACCAGCAGAAGTGGCAGGGGGTTCCCTGGGGCCAACGTCCTGACTTTC. Its protein product is CATSRSGRGFPGANVLTF. The entire variable domain, with the rest obtained from reference TRBV15 and TRBJ2-6, is as follows: DAMVIQNPRYQVTQFGKPVTLSCSQTLNHNVMYWYQQKSSQAPKLLFHYYDKDFNNEADTPDNFQSRRPNTSFCFLDIRSPGLGDTAMYLCATSRSGRGFPGANVLTFGAGSRLTVL.

This chain connects TRBV5-1 to TRBJ2-3; no reliable D call. V dropped 4 bases and J dropped 1 base, with 7 bases sitting between them. The CDR3 spans 13 residues. The germline CDR1 and CDR2 sequences are SGHRS and YFSETQ. CDR3 amino acids: CASSVRGTDTQYF. CDR3 bases: TGCGCCAGCAGCGTGCGCGGCACAGATACGCAGTATTTT. The variable domain in full, with the rest retrieved from reference TRBV5-1 and TRBJ2-3, is KAGVTQTPRYLIKTRGQQVTLSCSPISGHRSVSWYQQTPGQGLQFLFEYFSETQRNKGNFPGRFSGRQFSNSRSEMNVSTLELGDSALYLCASSVRGTDTQYFGPGTRLTVL.

The rearrangement joins TRBV10-3 to TRBJ2-7; possibly TRBD2 for D (6 bases). The V and J ends lost 6 bases and 4 bases respectively, with 19 bases between them. The CDR3 extends over 15 amino acids. CDR1 is ENHRY, CDR2 SYGVKD, per germline. The CDR3 spells CAISLTTGTLYEQYF. In nucleotides, the CDR3 is TGTGCCATCAGCCTGACCACCGGGACTCTATACGAGCAGTACTTC.

This chain connects TRBV9 to TRBJ1-1, with D maybe TRBD1 (5 bases). The length of the CDR3 is 15 residues. V was pared by 0 bases and J by 0 bases, with 9 bases between. Germline CDR1 is SGDLS and CDR2 is YYNGEE. The CDR3 region has the DNA TGTGCCAGCAGCGTAGGGGACTTCATGAACACTGAAGCTTTCTTT. Protein sequence: CASSVGDFMNTEAFF.

This clone has a handful of counts. The gene calls are TRBV6-6 and TRBJ2-1, with D unclear. V lost 6 bases and J lost 2, with 11 bases in between. The CDR3 extends over 14 amino acids. The V gene's germline CDR1 is MNHNY and CDR2 SVGAGI (reference sequence). The CDR3 sequence: CASSSPTTYNEQFF. The CDR3, as DNA: TGTGCCAGCAGCTCCCCGACAACCTACAATGAGCAGTTCTTC.

The J gene is TRBJ2-1, the V gene TRBV13, with 8 bases identical to TRBD2. The CDR3 is made up of 16 amino acids. CDR1 PRHDT and CDR2 FYEKMQ come from the germline V gene (reference sequence). The trim removed 8 bases at V and 2 bases at J, leaving 11 bases unmatched. CDR3 nucleotides: TGTGCCAGCCCGCTTCGGGTAGCGGGGCCCTACAATGAGCAGTTCTTC. Encoded protein: CASPLRVAGPYNEQFF.

The chain uses TRBV11-3 and TRBJ2-2; tentative D call: TRBD1 (6 bases). CDR1 is SGHNT and CDR2 is YENEEA in the germline V gene. The CDR3 contains 15 residues. The germline V and J ends were trimmed by 5 bases and 7 bases, with 17 bases remaining between them. CDR3 protein: CASSRGTGWSGELFF. The CDR3 DNA follows: TGTGCCAGCAGCCGAGGTACAGGGTGGAGCGGGGAGCTGTTTTTT.

The J gene is TRBJ2-1, the V gene TRBV19, with D unclear. The CDR3 is 13 residues long. Germline lookup yields CDR1 LNHDA and CDR2 SQIVND (reference sequence). The V end was cut by 5 bases, the J end by 9 bases, with 14 bases between. The CDR3 DNA reads TGTGCCAGTAGTGTCTCTGGCGGTCCTGAGCAGTTCTTC. Translation gives CASSVSGGPEQFF.

V gene TRBV27 combines with J gene TRBJ2-3, with 8 bases fitting TRBD2. Germline lookup yields CDR1 MNHEY and CDR2 SMNVEV (reference sequence). This CDR3 comprises 16 residues. V was clipped by 4 bases and J by 11 bases; unmatched bases: 17. For the CDR3, the DNA is TGTGCCAGCAGTTCCCCTAGTTTTGCGGGAGGTGAGAGGCAGTATTTT. As protein: CASSSPSFAGGERQYF.

The chain uses TRBV11-2 and TRBJ2-7, with a possible D match to TRBD1 (6 bases). The V and J ends lost 3 bases and 2 bases respectively, with 8 bases between them. The CDR3 has 13 residues. Germline V CDR1 and CDR2: SGHAT, FQNNGV. The CDR3 is CASSFRQAYEQYF. The CDR3 DNA is TGTGCCAGCAGCTTTAGACAGGCCTACGAGCAGTACTTC.

V gene TRBV19 combines with J gene TRBJ2-6, with a weak D call TRBD1 (7 bases). CDR1 LNHDA and CDR2 SQIVND come from the germline V gene (reference sequence). The CDR3 covers 19 residues. Trimming took off 3 bases at V and 0 bases at J, with 18 bases between the two ends. The CDR3 reads CASSIWAGQKFSGANVLTF. The CDR3 DNA reads TGTGCCAGTAGTATTTGGGCGGGACAGAAATTCTCTGGGGCCAACGTCCTGACTTTC. The full variable domain, completed using reference TRBV19 and TRBJ2-6, is DGGITQSPKYLFRKEGQNVTLSCEQNLNHDAMYWYRQDPGQGLRLIYYSQIVNDFQKGDIAEGYSVSREKKESFPLTVTSAQKNPTAFYLCASSIWAGQKFSGANVLTFGAGSRLTVL.

The rearrangement uses TRBV2 and TRBJ2-5; no definite D call. V shed 3 bases and J shed 10 bases, with 12 bases lying between them. Germline CDR1 SNHLY, CDR2 FYNNEI. This CDR3 has 12 amino acids. CDR3 loop: CASSDGTSGQYF. For the CDR3, the DNA is TGTGCCAGCAGTGATGGTACGAGTGGCCAGTACTTC.

The J gene is TRBJ2-5, the V gene TRBV20-1; D gene uncertain. The CDR3 covers 10 residues. CDR1 and CDR2 from the germline V gene are DFQATT and SNEGSKA (reference sequence). Trimming removed 7 bases from V and 5 bases from J, with 8 bases in between. The CDR3 DNA sequence: TGCAGTGTCCCTCGGGAGACCCAGTACTTC. Protein: CSVPRETQYF.

The DNA for the CDR3 is TGTGCCAGCAGTGACGGGACACCCTACGAGCAGTACTTC. The encoded protein is CASSDGTPYEQYF. The chain uses TRBV6-1 and TRBJ2-7; a possible D gene is TRBD1 (6 bases). The CDR3 spans 13 residues. Germline V gives CDR1 MNHNS, CDR2 SASEGT. The V end lost 3 bases, the J end lost 2 bases, and 8 bases lay between the germline ends.

The chain employs TRBV27 and TRBJ2-7; no firm D call. The CDR3 has 15 amino acids. Looked up from germline, CDR1 is MNHEY and CDR2 is SMNVEV (reference sequence). V lost 5 bases and J 0 bases, leaving 14 bases between the germline ends. The CDR3 DNA is TGTGCCAGCAGTCCCTTACCTTGGAGCTCCTACGAGCAGTACTTC. It translates to CASSPLPWSSYEQYF.

The chain combines TRBV4-2 with TRBJ2-5; 9 nucleotides align to TRBD2. Germline V gives CDR1 LGHNA, CDR2 YNFKEQ. The CDR3 length is 17 residues. The V and J ends lost 1 base and 1 base, in that order; junction bases with no gene match: 7. CDR3 sequence: CASSQVLSGGSQETQYF. Written as DNA, the CDR3 is TGTGCCAGCAGCCAAGTGTTGAGCGGGGGGTCCCAAGAGACCCAGTACTTC.

The chain recombines TRBV2 with TRBJ1-6; 10 nucleotides match TRBD1. The junction had 6 bases not matched to a gene; V was cut back by 7 bases and J by 6 bases. The CDR3 totals 15 residues. Looked up from germline, CDR1 is SNHLY and CDR2 is FYNNEI. The CDR3 reads CASTARTGGNSPLHF. In DNA, the CDR3 is TGTGCCAGCACGGCCAGGACAGGGGGTAATTCACCCCTCCACTTT. The entire variable domain, with the rest obtained from reference TRBV2 and TRBJ1-6, is as follows: EPEVTQTPSHQVTQMGQEVILRCVPISNHLYFYWYRQILGQKVEFLVSFYNNEISEKSEIFDDQFSVERPDGSNFTLKIRSTKLEDSAMYFCASTARTGGNSPLHFGNGTRLTVT.

The rearrangement links TRBV28 to TRBJ2-3, with TRBD2 matching over 11 bases. Trimming cost V 1 base and J 2 bases; bases outside gene matches: 8. Germline-derived CDR1 and CDR2 are MDHEN and SYDVKM. This CDR3 comprises 18 residues. DNA for the CDR3: TGTGCCAGCAGTTTATCAAAACTAGCGGGAGTTTCCACAGATACGCAGTATTTT. As protein: CASSLSKLAGVSTDTQYF.

The gene calls are TRBV27 and TRBJ2-1; TRBD2 might be the D (5 bases). Between the trimmed V and J ends, which lost 1 base and 7 bases, there was a span of 17 bases. This CDR3 contains 16 residues. In germline, CDR1 is MNHEY, CDR2 SMNVEV (reference sequence). CDR3 bases: TGTGCCAGCAGTTTATTAGGCAGGCGGGCCGGTAATGAGCAGTTCTTC. This sequence encodes CASSLLGRRAGNEQFF.

This chain uses TRBV28 with TRBJ2-7; 11 nucleotides agree with TRBD2. The length of the CDR3 is 15 residues. In germline, CDR1 is MDHEN, CDR2 SYDVKM. With V trimmed by 3 bases and J by 0 bases, 1 base remained unmatched. CDR3 protein: CASSFGLAGSYEQYF. In nucleotides, the CDR3 is TGTGCCAGCAGTTTCGGACTAGCGGGCTCCTACGAGCAGTACTTC.

V and J are TRBV20-1 and TRBJ2-1; D not resolved. Trimming took off 3 bases at V and 5 bases at J, with 5 bases between the two ends. This CDR3 has 11 amino acids. The germline V gene encodes CDR1 DFQATT and CDR2 SNEGSKA (reference sequence). The CDR3 nucleotides are TGCAGTGCTAGGAGGAACAATGAGCAGTTCTTC. Residues: CSARRNNEQFF.

The chain employs TRBV5-1 and TRBJ1-3; TRBD1 agrees at 8 bases. The CDR3 has 14 residues. Germline V CDR1 and CDR2: SGHRS, YFSETQ. Unmatched junction bases numbered 4, after V lost 4 bases and J lost 4 bases. This CDR3 reads CASSPTGEGNTIYF. The DNA for the CDR3 is TGCGCCAGCAGCCCGACAGGGGAAGGAAACACCATATATTTT.

This clone has a single count. The gene calls are TRBV6-4 and TRBJ2-1, with 10 bases that match TRBD2. Looked up from germline, CDR1 is MRHNA and CDR2 is SNTAGT. The CDR3 contains 15 residues. V trimming: 4 bases; J trimming: 6 bases; junction bases outside the gene matches: 6. The CDR3 loop is CASSGSGGRLNEQFF. CDR3 nucleotide sequence: TGTGCCAGCAGTGGTAGCGGGGGGCGGCTCAATGAGCAGTTCTTC.